These 13 T cell receptor beta chains originate from one sample sequenced in a study of T cell responses to AZD1222 COVID-19 vaccine. Repertoires were generated with immunoSEQ multiplex PCR, while TCRdb's copy carries only in-frame clones and drops some. The repertoire has some 150,000 clones, approximately 93% of them found once; the top ten carry over 0.9%. The source was peripheral blood, collected on day 0 of MenACWY control vaccination. These receptors were collected from an adult in good health.

The rearrangement uses TRBV7-2 and TRBJ2-1; tentatively, D is TRBD2 (6 bases). Germline-derived CDR1 and CDR2 are SGHTA and FQGNSA. With 0 bases removed from V and 3 bases from J, the gap between germline ends came to 9 bases. The CDR3 has 15 amino acids. CDR3 DNA sequence: TGTGCCAGCAGCTTAGCGAGGGGAGGCTACAATGAGCAGTTCTTC. This sequence encodes CASSLARGGYNEQFF.

The rearrangement uses TRBV7-9 and TRBJ1-2; 12 bases map to TRBD1. This CDR3 contains 16 residues. J gave up 7 bases and V 5 bases, and 11 bases lay outside the gene matches. CDR1 is SEHNR and CDR2 is FQNEAQ in the germline V gene (reference sequence). The CDR3 spells CASSKFPGQGASGYTF. CDR3 nucleotides: TGTGCCAGCAGCAAATTTCCGGGACAGGGGGCGAGTGGCTACACCTTC.

This chain uses TRBV11-2 with TRBJ1-1; no clear D. Germline values: CDR1 SGHAT, CDR2 FQNNGV. V lost 1 base and J lost 4, with 7 bases in between. CDR3 size: 13 residues. CDR3 in amino acids: CASSLAHTTEAFF. CDR3 DNA sequence: TGTGCCAGCAGCTTAGCCCATACCACTGAAGCTTTCTTT.

The chain employs TRBV7-8 and TRBJ1-1, with no clear D. The CDR3 consists of 12 residues. Trimming cost V 5 bases and J 8 bases, with 12 bases left between them. Germline-derived CDR1 and CDR2 are SGHVS and FQNEAQ. The CDR3: CASSPIRQEAFF. In DNA form, the CDR3 reads TGTGCCAGCAGCCCCATCCGGCAGGAAGCTTTCTTT.

This clone came up a few times. The V call is TRBV5-6, the J call TRBJ2-7, with D uncertain. CDR3 size: 11 residues. V gave up 4 bases and J gave up 3 bases, with 5 bases separating them. Germline loops: CDR1 SGHDT, CDR2 YYEEEE. CDR3 sequence (DNA): TGTGCCAGCAGCCGAGACTACGAGCAGTACTTC. Its translation: CASSRDYEQYF. The complete variable domain, with remaining parts taken from reference TRBV5-6 and TRBJ2-7, reads DAGVTQSPTHLIKTRGQQVTLRCSPKSGHDTVSWYQQALGQGPQFIFQYYEEEERQRGNFPDRFSGHQFPNYSSELNVNALLLGDSALYLCASSRDYEQYFGPGTRLTVT.

V usage is TRBV6-5 and J usage is TRBJ2-2; TRBD2 might be the D (5 bases). Germline V CDR1 and CDR2: MNHEY, SVGAGI. The germline V and J ends were trimmed by 4 bases and 6 bases, with 12 bases remaining between them. This CDR3 region has 14 residues. The CDR3 sequence: CASSFQGGPGELFF. DNA of the CDR3: TGTGCCAGCAGTTTCCAAGGAGGTCCCGGGGAGCTGTTTTTT.

V is TRBV15 and J is TRBJ1-1; D is ambiguous. CDR1 is LNHNV, CDR2 YYDKDF, per germline (reference sequence). V lost 4 bases, J lost 1 base, and 4 bases lay in between. This CDR3 contains 12 residues. The CDR3 nucleotides are TGTGCCACCAGCAACTCGAACACTGAAGCTTTCTTT. Translation gives CATSNSNTEAFF.

This chain connects TRBV28 to TRBJ1-5; a possible D gene is TRBD1 (5 bases). Trimming removed 3 bases from V and 0 bases from J, with 18 bases in between. The germline CDR1 and CDR2 sequences are MDHEN and SYDVKM. The CDR3 consists of 18 residues. Written as DNA, the CDR3 is TGTGCCAGCAGTTTCCCAGCAGGGAAAAGGGATAGCAATCAGCCCCAGCATTTT. This translates into CASSFPAGKRDSNQPQHF.

V usage is TRBV14 and J usage is TRBJ2-7; 10 bases align to TRBD2. Germline-derived CDR1 and CDR2 are SGHDN and FVKESK. The CDR3 has 17 residues. V shed 0 bases and J 5 bases; nucleotides not matched to a gene: 10. CDR3 in DNA: TGTGCCAGCAGCCAAGATGCGGTGCTAGCGGGAGTGCACGAGCAGTACTTC. Translating gives CASSQDAVLAGVHEQYF. The variable domain in full, completed from reference TRBV14 and TRBJ2-7, reads EAGVTQFPSHSVIEKGQTVTLRCDPISGHDNLYWYRRVMGKEIKFLLHFVKESKQDESGMPNNRFLAERTGGTYSTLKVQPAELEDSGVYFCASSQDAVLAGVHEQYFGPGTRLTVT.

The chain's CDR3 is CASKNLRTGLNNEQFF. The CDR3 DNA reads TGTGCCAGTAAAAACCTAAGGACAGGTCTAAACAATGAGCAGTTCTTC. The chain links TRBV19 to TRBJ2-1, with 7 bases lining up with TRBD1. With 7 bases clipped from V and 5 bases from J, the junction kept 14 bases outside the gene matches. The germline gives CDR1 LNHDA, CDR2 SQIVND (reference sequence). CDR3 length equals 16 residues.

The chain joins TRBV7-2 to TRBJ2-7; 7 bases line up with TRBD1. V lost 5 bases, J lost 1 base, and 5 bases stayed unmatched. The CDR3 loop spans 14 amino acids. Germline CDR1 is SGHTA and CDR2 is FQGNSA. The CDR3 sequence: CASSPGTVSYEQYF. In DNA, the CDR3 is TGTGCCAGCAGCCCTGGGACAGTTTCCTACGAGCAGTACTTC.

V usage is TRBV4-1 and J usage is TRBJ2-2, with 7 bases lining up with TRBD2. The CDR3 covers 19 residues. V was clipped by 2 bases and J by 2 bases; unmatched bases: 14. The germline V gene has CDR1 MGHRA and CDR2 YSYEKL. The CDR3 nucleotides read TGCGCCAGCAGCCAACCGGCGAGATCTAGCGGAGTTAACACCGGGGAGCTGTTTTTT. It translates to CASSQPARSSGVNTGELFF.

J is TRBJ1-2 and V is TRBV19, with D possibly TRBD1 on 5 matching bases. The V gene lost 6 bases and the J gene lost 4 bases, with 18 bases spanning the gap. This CDR3 is built from 15 residues. Germline CDR1 and CDR2: LNHDA and SQIVND (reference sequence). This CDR3 is CASRVQDQRSYGYTF. Written as DNA, the CDR3 is TGTGCCAGTAGGGTACAGGACCAACGAAGCTATGGCTACACCTTC.